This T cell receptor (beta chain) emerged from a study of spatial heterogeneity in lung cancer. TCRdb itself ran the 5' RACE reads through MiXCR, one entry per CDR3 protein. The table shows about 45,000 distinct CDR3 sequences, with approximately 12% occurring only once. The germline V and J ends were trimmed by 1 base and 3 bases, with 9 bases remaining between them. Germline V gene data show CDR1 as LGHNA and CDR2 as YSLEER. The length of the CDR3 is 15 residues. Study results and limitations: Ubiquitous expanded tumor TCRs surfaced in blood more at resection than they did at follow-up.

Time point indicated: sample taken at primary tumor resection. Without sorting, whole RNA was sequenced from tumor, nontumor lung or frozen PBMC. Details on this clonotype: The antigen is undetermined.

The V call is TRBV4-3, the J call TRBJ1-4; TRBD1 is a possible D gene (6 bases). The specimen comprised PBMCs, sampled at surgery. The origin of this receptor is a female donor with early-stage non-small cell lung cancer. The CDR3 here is CASSQGDTSNEKLFF. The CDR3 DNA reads TGCGCCAGCAGCCAAGGGGACACATCTAATGAAAAACTGTTTTTT.